This section outlines one T cell receptor (beta chain) sequence together with its context. Its cognate antigen is unknown. This sample is drawn from a study of T-cell reconstitution after alpha-beta-depleted transplantation in children. Whole-study results and caveats: About two months after transplant, alpha-beta T cells reportedly came from several hundred expanded graft clones. By one year post-transplant, T-cell counts and diversity largely arose from T cells that were newly produced.

Losses at the gene ends were 2 bases for V and 4 bases for J; bases not matched to a gene: 10. There are 19 residues in the CDR3. The V gene's germline CDR1 is SGHAT and CDR2 FQDESV (reference sequence). The library targeted TCRbeta and was prepared with unique molecular identifiers. TCRdb re-analysed the PCR reads in MiXCR, keeping a single row per CDR3 protein. The sample comprises about 420,000 distinct CDR3 sequences, roughly 16% of which are singletons, and roughly 27% rests with the top ten. This TCR came from a boy younger than two who had a stem cell transplant for Wiskott-Aldrich syndrome, so the T cells may come from the graft donor. Material: PBMCs, mostly from graft donor cells, obtained 360 days after TCRalphabeta/CD19-depleted stem cell transplant. The rearrangement joins TRBV11-1 to TRBJ2-1, with 14 positions matching TRBD2. The CDR3 reads CASSLRSTSGREGYNEQFF. The DNA of the CDR3 is TGTGCCAGCAGCTTACGTTCGACTAGCGGGAGGGAGGGGTACAATGAGCAGTTCTTC.